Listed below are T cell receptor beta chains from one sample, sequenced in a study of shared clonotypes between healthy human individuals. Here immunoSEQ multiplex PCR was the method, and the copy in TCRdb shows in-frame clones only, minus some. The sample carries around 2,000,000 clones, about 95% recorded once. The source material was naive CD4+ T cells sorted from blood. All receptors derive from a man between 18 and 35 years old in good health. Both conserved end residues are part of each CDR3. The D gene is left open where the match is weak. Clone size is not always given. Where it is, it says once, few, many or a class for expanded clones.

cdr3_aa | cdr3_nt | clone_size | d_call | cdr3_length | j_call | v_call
CASSVAGRDTEAFF | TGTGCCAGCAGTGTGGCAGGGAGAGACACTGAAGCTTTCTTT | NA | NA | 14 | TRBJ1-1 | TRBV2
CASSPRQGLQETQYF | TGTGCCAGCAGTCCAAGACAGGGCCTCCAAGAGACCCAGTACTTC | NA | TRBD1 | 15 | TRBJ2-5 | TRBV28
CASSPDRAQETQYF | TGTGCCAGCAGCCCAGACAGGGCCCAAGAGACCCAGTACTTC | NA | TRBD1 | 14 | TRBJ2-5 | TRBV7-2
CASSLSSTDTQYF | TGTGCCAGCTCACTATCTAGCACAGATACGCAGTATTTT | NA | NA | 13 | TRBJ2-3 | TRBV18
CASSPEGLAEQYF | TGTGCCAGCAGCCCAGAGGGACTAGCCGAGCAGTACTTC | NA | TRBD2 | 13 | TRBJ2-7 | TRBV5-4
CAISGGQAEEQYF | TGTGCCATCAGTGGGGGACAGGCGGAGGAGCAGTACTTC | NA | TRBD1 | 13 | TRBJ2-7 | TRBV10-3
CASSKGQGTYEQYF | TGTGCCAGTAGCAAAGGACAGGGGACCTACGAGCAGTACTTC | NA | TRBD1 | 14 | TRBJ2-7 | TRBV19
CASSPRTGETEAFF | TGTGCCAGCTCACCTCGGACAGGGGAAACTGAAGCTTTCTTT | NA | TRBD1 | 14 | TRBJ1-1 | TRBV18
CASSNEDRGANEQYF | TGCGCCAGCAGCAATGAGGACAGGGGGGCAAACGAGCAGTACTTC | NA | TRBD1 | 15 | TRBJ2-7 | TRBV5-1
CASRSGTGGTDTQYF | TGTGCCAGTAGGTCCGGGACAGGGGGCACAGATACGCAGTATTTT | NA | TRBD1 | 15 | TRBJ2-3 | TRBV19
CASSPTSGGLAKNIQYF | TGTGCCAGCTCGCCGACTAGCGGGGGCCTAGCCAAAAACATTCAGTACTTC | NA | TRBD2 | 17 | TRBJ2-4 | TRBV18
CASSLGQPNYGYTF | TGTGCCAGCAGTCTCGGACAGCCTAACTATGGCTACACCTTC | NA | NA | 14 | TRBJ1-2 | TRBV27
CASSYTGSAAYEQYF | TGTGCCAGCAGTTACACAGGGTCCGCCGCCTACGAGCAGTACTTC | NA | NA | 15 | TRBJ2-7 | TRBV6-5
CAISATGPYGYTF | TGTGCCATCAGCGCGACAGGCCCGTATGGCTACACCTTC | NA | NA | 13 | TRBJ1-2 | TRBV10-3
CASSQVGTGNTGELFF | TGCGCCAGCAGCCAAGTCGGGACAGGGAACACCGGGGAGCTGTTTTTT | once | TRBD1 | 16 | TRBJ2-2 | TRBV4-1
CASSIGLFNQPQHF | TGTGCCAGTAGTATCGGCCTTTTTAATCAGCCCCAGCATTTT | NA | NA | 14 | TRBJ1-5 | TRBV19
CASSPDDRVGETQYF | TGTGCCAGCAGCCCAGACGACAGGGTTGGAGAGACCCAGTACTTC | NA | TRBD1 | 15 | TRBJ2-5 | TRBV7-9
CASSQAPPLSTGTPYEQYF | TGCGCCAGCAGCCAAGCTCCCCCCCTCTCCACCGGGACACCCTACGAGCAGTACTTC | NA | NA | 19 | TRBJ2-7 | TRBV4-3
CASSQTGGEQYF | TGCGCCAGCAGCCAAACGGGTGGTGAGCAGTACTTC | NA | NA | 12 | TRBJ2-7 | TRBV4-1
CASSLVLGADTQYF | TGTGCCAGCAGCTTAGTGTTGGGGGCCGATACGCAGTATTTT | NA | NA | 14 | TRBJ2-3 | TRBV11-2
CASSSQGNQPQHF | TGTGCCAGCAGCTCACAGGGGAATCAGCCCCAGCATTTT | NA | TRBD1 | 13 | TRBJ1-5 | TRBV11-2
CASSRTGGGYTF | TGTGCCAGCAGTCGGACAGGGGGTGGCTACACCTTC | NA | TRBD1 | 12 | TRBJ1-2 | TRBV6-6
CASSQDGGGTEAFF | TGCGCCAGCAGCCAAGATGGCGGGGGGACTGAAGCTTTCTTT | once | NA | 14 | TRBJ1-1 | TRBV4-3
CASGPRDRGSPLHF | TGCGCCAGCGGCCCTCGGGACAGGGGTTCACCCCTCCACTTT | NA | TRBD1 | 14 | TRBJ1-6 | TRBV10-1
CASSESGTAAEAFF | TGCGCCAGCAGTGAGTCCGGGACAGCGGCTGAAGCTTTCTTT | NA | TRBD1 | 14 | TRBJ1-1 | TRBV10-2
CASSLDLWTDRSGNTIYF | TGTGCCAGCAGCTTAGACCTTTGGACAGATCGCTCTGGAAACACCATATATTTT | NA | NA | 18 | TRBJ1-3 | TRBV11-2
CASSYSASYEQYF | TGTGCCAGCAGTTACTCCGCCAGCTACGAGCAGTACTTC | NA | NA | 13 | TRBJ2-7 | TRBV6-5
CASSAVQGAGEQYF | TGTGCCAGCAGCGCAGTACAGGGGGCCGGCGAGCAGTACTTC | NA | TRBD1 | 14 | TRBJ2-7 | TRBV6-5
CASSLGGDLNQPQHF | TGTGCCAGCAGCTTAGGAGGGGACCTCAATCAGCCCCAGCATTTT | NA | NA | 15 | TRBJ1-5 | TRBV7-2
CASSPQYGTVNYGYTF | TGTGCCAGCAGCCCACAGTACGGGACTGTTAACTATGGCTACACCTTC | NA | NA | 16 | TRBJ1-2 | TRBV7-9
CASSHPLGTGDYGYTF | TGCGCCAGCAGCCATCCCTTGGGCACAGGGGACTATGGCTACACCTTC | NA | TRBD1 | 16 | TRBJ1-2 | TRBV4-1
CANSGTGQSTDTQYF | TGTGCCAATTCCGGGACAGGCCAAAGCACAGATACGCAGTATTTT | NA | TRBD1 | 15 | TRBJ2-3 | TRBV10-3
CASSLLPTDTQYF | TGCGCCAGCAGCTTGTTACCCACAGATACGCAGTATTTT | NA | NA | 13 | TRBJ2-3 | TRBV5-1
CASSEGRARNTEAFF | TGTGCCAGCAGTGAAGGCAGGGCGAGGAACACTGAAGCTTTCTTT | NA | NA | 15 | TRBJ1-1 | TRBV6-1
CASSLGQAQFF | TGTGCCAGCAGCTTAGGGCAGGCACAGTTCTTC | NA | NA | 11 | TRBJ2-1 | TRBV7-9
CGGRENTEAFF | TGCGGGGGCCGGGAGAACACTGAAGCTTTCTTT | NA | NA | 11 | TRBJ1-1 | TRBV20-1
CASSLVANSYEQYF | TGCGCCAGCAGCTTGGTGGCTAACTCCTACGAGCAGTACTTC | NA | NA | 14 | TRBJ2-7 | TRBV5-1
CASSLDGQGIYEQYF | TGTGCCAGCAGCTTAGATGGACAGGGTATCTACGAGCAGTACTTC | NA | TRBD1 | 15 | TRBJ2-7 | TRBV11-2
CASSLEGRAFF | TGTGCCAGCAGCTTAGAGGGTAGGGCTTTCTTT | NA | NA | 11 | TRBJ1-1 | TRBV7-8
CASSSDGNQPQHF | TGCGCCAGCAGCTCGGACGGCAATCAGCCCCAGCATTTT | NA | NA | 13 | TRBJ1-5 | TRBV5-1
CASSLYPPDRSRPYEQYF | TGTGCCAGCAGTTTATACCCCCCGGACAGGTCTCGCCCCTACGAGCAGTACTTC | NA | TRBD1 | 18 | TRBJ2-7 | TRBV28
CASLSGTGDWYGYTF | TGTGCCAGCTTATCCGGGACAGGGGATTGGTATGGCTACACCTTC | NA | TRBD1 | 15 | TRBJ1-2 | TRBV28